The following is a T cell receptor (beta chain) sequence with its context. Via 5' RACE with UMI labels, TRB cDNA libraries were prepared. TCRdb re-analyzed the 5' RACE reads; it lists each CDR3 protein once, without DNA. The sample includes fewer than 95,000 distinct CDR3 sequences. This sample is drawn from a study of CXCR3-negative and CXCR3-positive naive CD8 T cells. The CDR3 is 16 residues long. From germline, CDR1 is MNHEY and CDR2 SVGAGI. This rearrangement joins TRBV6-5 to TRBJ2-1; no DNA is available, so the TRBD1 call from TCRdb remains unchecked. Sequences were obtained from naive CXCR3- CD8+ T cells from blood. The sample's subset: CD45RO-CCR7+CD27+CD95- naive CD8+ T cells lacking CXCR3 (TNR3-). The receptor was isolated from a human donor in good health. Some clones in this sample may be carry-over from other donors' samples. The chain's CDR3 is CASSYLEGGFYNEQFF.